Following are 31 T cell receptor beta chains from one sample sequenced in a study of a mutant IDH1 vaccine in newly diagnosed glioma. Time point given: baseline, week 1 (first vaccination visit). The treatment denotes: pre-vaccination baseline after standard-of-care therapy. Profiled with immunoSEQ multiplex PCR; TCRdb holds only in-frame clones, not every one. Counted here are fewer than 100,000 clones, around 90% occurring once; the ten biggest clones make up roughly 0.61%. Sample: PBMCs, taken from a glioma patient treated with radiotherapy, temozolomide or both. Receptors originate from a woman in her forties or fifties with glioma.

The genes are TRBV29-1 and TRBJ1-1; no clear D. Germline V gene data show CDR1 as SQVTM and CDR2 as ANQGSEA. The length of the CDR3 is 16 residues. With 5 bases removed from V and 6 bases from J, the gap between germline ends came to 25 bases. The CDR3 bases are TGCAGCGTTTTGGAAGGGCTTCCAAGGCGGGCGGCTGAAGCTTTCTTT. Encoded protein: CSVLEGLPRRAAEAFF.

J is TRBJ2-1 and V is TRBV10-1; perhaps TRBD2 as D (6 bases). V lost 6 bases and J lost 8, with 17 bases in between. The CDR3 length is 14 residues. Germline V gene lookup returns CDR1 WNHNN and CDR2 SYGVQD (reference sequence). Written as DNA, the CDR3 is TGCGCCAGCAGCCCGGGAGACAGCCGGGATGAGCAGTTCTTC. Amino acid sequence: CASSPGDSRDEQFF.

The gene calls are TRBV6-5 and TRBJ2-2, with 12 bases aligning to TRBD1. Germline loops: CDR1 MNHEY, CDR2 SVGAGI. V lost 5 bases and J lost 6; bases outside the gene matches: 4. This CDR3 has 15 amino acids. The CDR3 DNA sequence: TGTGCCAGCAGTGGCCGGGACAGGGGGCCCGGGGAGCTGTTTTTT. Its protein product is CASSGRDRGPGELFF.

The chain employs TRBV5-1 and TRBJ2-7, with 8 bases fitting TRBD2. With 0 bases clipped from V and 2 bases from J, the junction kept 4 bases outside the gene matches. Germline V lookup: CDR1 SGHRS, CDR2 YFSETQ. The CDR3 is 15 amino acids. The CDR3 DNA is TGCGCCAGCAGCTTGGTAGCGGGGAACGCCTACGAGCAGTACTTC. This gives the protein CASSLVAGNAYEQYF.

This sequence joins TRBV6-5 and TRBJ2-7, with 9 bases identical to TRBD2. The V gene end was trimmed by 4 bases and the J gene end by 6 bases; junction bases not matched to a gene: 7. The CDR3 is 14 residues long. Germline V CDR1 and CDR2: MNHEY, SVGAGI. The CDR3 sequence: CASSSGDSGSEQYF. The CDR3 DNA reads TGTGCCAGCAGTTCCGGGGATAGCGGGAGCGAGCAGTACTTC.

This clone appeared a single time. Other DNA sequences within the sample encode an identical CDR3. The chain links TRBV5-1 to TRBJ2-2; unclear D gene. The germline V gene encodes CDR1 SGHRS and CDR2 YFSETQ. The CDR3 extends over 12 amino acids. V gave up 4 bases and J gave up 1 base, with 2 bases separating them. The CDR3, as DNA: TGCGCCAGCAGCCTGAACACCGGGGAGCTGTTTTTT. This encodes CASSLNTGELFF.

The J gene is TRBJ1-3, the V gene TRBV5-1; no clear D. The CDR3 contains 15 residues. V was clipped by 0 bases and J by 0 bases, with 7 bases between them. Germline loops: CDR1 SGHRS, CDR2 YFSETQ. The CDR3 is CASSLGGFSGNTIYF. The CDR3 DNA follows: TGCGCCAGCAGCTTGGGCGGGTTCTCTGGAAACACCATATATTTT.

The chain joins TRBV10-2 to TRBJ2-7; 7 nucleotides match TRBD2. V shed 5 bases and J 0 bases; nucleotides not matched to a gene: 7. This CDR3 comprises 15 residues. The V gene's germline CDR1 is WSHSY and CDR2 SAAADI. CDR3 coding DNA: TGCGCCAGCAGTCCTATTGGCGGGAGCTCCTACGAGCAGTACTTC. As protein: CASSPIGGSSYEQYF.

The chain links TRBV7-8 to TRBJ1-5, with 7 nucleotides matching TRBD1. The ends lost 2 bases at V and 1 base at J; junction bases unmatched: 11. This CDR3 contains 18 residues. CDR1 SGHVS and CDR2 FQNEAQ come from the germline V gene. CDR3 sequence: CASSLRQGGRMSNQPQHF. The CDR3 bases are TGTGCCAGCAGCTTAAGACAGGGAGGACGGATGAGCAATCAGCCCCAGCATTTT.

V usage is TRBV7-9 and J usage is TRBJ2-3, with 7 bases identical to TRBD1. With 5 bases clipped from V and 2 bases from J, the junction kept 1 base outside the gene matches. From germline, CDR1 is SEHNR and CDR2 FQNEAQ (reference sequence). The CDR3 totals 13 residues. CDR3 protein: CASSQGVTDTQYF. The CDR3 DNA follows: TGTGCCAGCAGCCAGGGGGTCACAGATACGCAGTATTTT.

This clone was found a few times. The chain employs TRBV11-2 and TRBJ1-6; the D is unclear. CDR1 and CDR2 (germline): SGHAT, FQNNGV. Deletions cut 5 bases from V and 0 bases from J, with 14 bases between. The CDR3 has 17 residues. This CDR3 is CASSPSTVSSYNSPLHF. The CDR3 nucleotides read TGTGCCAGCAGCCCCTCGACCGTGAGCTCCTATAATTCACCCCTCCACTTT.

V is TRBV25-1 and J is TRBJ2-7; unclear D gene. Germline V gene data show CDR1 as MGHDK and CDR2 as SYGVNS. The CDR3 spans 11 residues. With 6 bases removed from V and 2 bases from J, the gap between germline ends came to 5 bases. The chain's CDR3 is CASRGTYEQYF. The CDR3 DNA sequence: TGTGCCAGCAGGGGAACCTACGAGCAGTACTTC.

CDR3 nucleotide sequence: TGCAGCGCCGCCCCACTGGCCTCGGTATCAGAGACCCAGTACTTC. Amino acids: CSAAPLASVSETQYF. The chain links TRBV29-1 to TRBJ2-5; no reliable D call. This CDR3 region has 15 residues. Germline CDR1 SQVTM, CDR2 ANQGSEA. The V gene lost 7 bases and the J gene lost 4 bases, with 22 bases spanning the gap.

The V call is TRBV6-5, the J call TRBJ2-3, with D tentatively TRBD1 or TRBD2 (5 bases each). The germline V and J ends were trimmed by 6 bases and 4 bases, with 14 bases remaining between them. CDR1 is MNHEY, CDR2 SVGAGI, per germline. CDR3 length equals 14 residues. The CDR3 spells CASSPWDRADTQYF. CDR3 bases: TGTGCCAGCAGCCCTTGGGACCGCGCAGATACGCAGTATTTT.

The gene calls are TRBV5-1 and TRBJ2-7, with TRBD1 identical over 8 bases. In germline, CDR1 is SGHRS, CDR2 YFSETQ. The CDR3 is 15 residues long. After removal of 4 bases from V and 5 bases from J, the junction contained 11 bases not matched to a gene. CDR3 DNA: TGCGCCAGCAGCCTCGGACAGGGTGCCCTTCACGAGCAGTACTTC. It specifies CASSLGQGALHEQYF.

The chain links TRBV21-1 to TRBJ1-5; the D segment call TRBD1 is taken from the table without a DNA check. TRBV21-1 is designated a pseudogene. The CDR3 covers 15 residues. As DNA, the CDR3 is TGTGCCAGCAGCAAGAATGCAGGCAGGGGTCAGCCCCAGCATTTT. Its protein is CASSKNAGRGQPQHF.

V is TRBV5-1 and J is TRBJ2-7; the D gene could be TRBD1 or TRBD2 (5 bases each). CDR1 and CDR2 (germline): SGHRS, YFSETQ. Trimming took off 2 bases at V and 4 bases at J, with 13 bases between the two ends. The CDR3 length is 14 residues. The CDR3, as DNA: TGCGCCAGCAGCTTTGGGCAGGGACCTTACGAGCAGTACTTC. The encoded protein is CASSFGQGPYEQYF.

This chain's CDR3 is CASSALTSAGEQYF. The CDR3 nucleotides are TGTGCCAGCAGCGCATTGACTAGCGCCGGCGAGCAGTACTTC. The chain uses TRBV9 and TRBJ2-7; 8 nucleotides align to TRBD2. Germline CDR1 reads SGDLS; CDR2 reads YYNGEE. Germline trimming cut 3 bases from V and 6 bases from J; bases unmatched to any gene: 8. This CDR3 contains 14 residues.

This chain links TRBV13 with TRBJ1-2, with D unclear. The CDR3 loop spans 14 amino acids. Germline values: CDR1 PRHDT, CDR2 FYEKMQ (reference sequence). Trimming pared 1 base from V and 5 bases from J, leaving 11 bases between. The CDR3: CASSLDPGEYGYTF. CDR3 nucleotide sequence: TGTGCCAGCAGCTTAGATCCAGGCGAATATGGCTACACCTTC.

This chain uses TRBV5-5 with TRBJ2-1; D ambiguous. Germline V gives CDR1 SGHKS, CDR2 YYEKEE (reference sequence). The CDR3 is made up of 12 amino acids. The V end was cut by 2 bases, the J end by 7 bases, with 7 bases between. CDR3 coding DNA: TGTGCCAGCAGCTTCACGGCGAATGAGCAGTTCTTC. Its protein product is CASSFTANEQFF. The full variable domain, completed using reference TRBV5-5 and TRBJ2-1, is DAGVTQSPTHLIKTRGQQVTLRCSPISGHKSVSWYQQVLGQGPQFIFQYYEKEERGRGNFPDRFSARQFPNYSSELNVNALLLGDSALYLCASSFTANEQFFGPGTRLTVL.

J is TRBJ2-7 and V is TRBV28; no clear D. Germline assignment: CDR1 MDHEN and CDR2 SYDVKM. V was trimmed by 8 bases and J by 6 bases, leaving 17 bases between them. The CDR3 loop spans 13 amino acids. The CDR3 region is CASHPPRAPEQYF. The CDR3 DNA follows: TGTGCCAGCCACCCTCCCCGAGCTCCCGAGCAGTACTTC.

Only one count was recorded for this clone. CDR3 bases: TGTGCCAGCAGCCCCCGGACAGGGAGGGCCGAGCAGTACTTC. It encodes CASSPRTGRAEQYF. The chain recombines TRBV7-8 with TRBJ2-7; the D gene is possibly TRBD1 (8 bases). The CDR3 has 14 residues. Germline CDR1 is SGHVS and CDR2 is FQNEAQ. V lost 5 bases to trimming and J lost 6 bases, with 17 bases between them.

The chain carries TRBV5-1 and TRBJ1-1, with TRBD1 identical over 7 bases. The V gene end was trimmed by 4 bases and the J gene end by 0 bases; junction bases not matched to a gene: 9. Germline V gene sequence: CDR1 SGHRS, CDR2 YFSETQ. The length of the CDR3 is 16 residues. As DNA, the CDR3 is TGCGCCAGCAGCGCAGAAACCGGGACAGTGAACACTGAAGCTTTCTTT. Protein: CASSAETGTVNTEAFF.

This clone showed up just once. V is TRBV11-2 and J is TRBJ2-3; D gene ambiguous. This CDR3 contains 14 residues. Between the trimmed V and J ends, which lost 1 base and 7 bases, there was a span of 12 bases. Germline loops: CDR1 SGHAT, CDR2 FQNNGV. This CDR3 reads CASSLAGSSHTQYF. Here the CDR3 DNA reads TGTGCCAGCAGCTTAGCTGGTAGCTCCCATACGCAGTATTTT.

In the case of this clone: Germline is not matched at one junction end, which may reflect a read error. The chain has TRBV4-1 and TRBJ1-1; tentative D call: TRBD1 (5 bases). Looked up from germline, CDR1 is MGHRA and CDR2 is YSYEKL. The CDR3 is made up of 15 amino acids. CDR3 amino acids: CASSQDMAGYTEAFF. The CDR3 DNA reads as TGTGCCAGCAGCCAAGATATGGCAGGGTACACTGAAGCTTTCTTT.

The V call is TRBV30, the J call TRBJ2-3; D not resolved. The CDR3 is 11 residues long. V was trimmed by 1 base and J by 12 bases, leaving 11 bases between them. Germline CDR1 reads GTSNPN; CDR2 reads SVGIG (reference sequence). CDR3 sequence reads: CAWSGWRPQYF. The CDR3 DNA is TGTGCCTGGAGTGGATGGCGCCCTCAGTATTTT.

The J gene is TRBJ2-7, the V gene TRBV15; 12 bases align to TRBD1. From germline, CDR1 is LNHNV and CDR2 YYDKDF (reference sequence). CDR3 length equals 15 residues. Losses at the gene ends were 6 bases for V and 7 bases for J; bases not matched to a gene: 10. In DNA form, the CDR3 reads TGTGCCACCAGGGAAGCCGGGACAGGGGGCGGTGAGCAGTACTTC. Its translation: CATREAGTGGGEQYF.

This chain links TRBV6-5 with TRBJ2-1; no definite D call. The germline CDR1 and CDR2 sequences are MNHEY and SVGAGI. Trimming shortened V by 3 bases and J by 9 bases, and 12 bases separated the two germline ends. The CDR3 spans 13 residues. The DNA for the CDR3 is TGTGCCAGCAGTTATGCGACCCCTCCTGAGCAGTTCTTC. Translated: CASSYATPPEQFF.

This chain uses TRBV11-3 with TRBJ2-3, with D possibly being TRBD2 (6 bases). This CDR3 has 17 amino acids. Germline V gives CDR1 SGHNT, CDR2 YENEEA. V lost 2 bases to trimming and J lost 2 bases, with 17 bases between them. CDR3 coding DNA: TGTGCCAGCAGCTTAAACCTCGGTGCGGGGAACACAGATACGCAGTATTTT. Protein sequence: CASSLNLGAGNTDTQYF. Supplemented by reference TRBV11-3 and TRBJ2-3, the full variable domain reads EAGVVQSPRYKIIEKKQPVAFWCNPISGHNTLYWYLQNLGQGPELLIRYENEEAVDDSQLPKDRFSAERLKGVDSTLKIQPAELGDSAVYLCASSLNLGAGNTDTQYFGPGTRLTVL.

The V call is TRBV6-5, the J call TRBJ2-3, with D perhaps TRBD1 (5 bases). CDR1 and CDR2 (germline): MNHEY, SVGAGI. This CDR3 region has 14 residues. The V end lost 2 bases, the J end lost 1 base, and 7 bases lay between the germline ends. The CDR3 here is CASSYVGGTDTQYF. In DNA form, the CDR3 reads TGTGCCAGCAGTTACGTAGGGGGCACAGATACGCAGTATTTT.

This rearrangement joins TRBV2 to TRBJ2-3; D possibly corresponds to TRBD2 (6 bases). This CDR3 is built from 16 residues. Germline V gives CDR1 SNHLY, CDR2 FYNNEI. V was shortened by 5 bases and J by 2 bases, with 17 bases between the two germline ends. In DNA, the CDR3 is TGTGCCAGCAGTAGGGCTAGCGCAAATCCCACAGATACGCAGTATTTT. Protein product: CASSRASANPTDTQYF.